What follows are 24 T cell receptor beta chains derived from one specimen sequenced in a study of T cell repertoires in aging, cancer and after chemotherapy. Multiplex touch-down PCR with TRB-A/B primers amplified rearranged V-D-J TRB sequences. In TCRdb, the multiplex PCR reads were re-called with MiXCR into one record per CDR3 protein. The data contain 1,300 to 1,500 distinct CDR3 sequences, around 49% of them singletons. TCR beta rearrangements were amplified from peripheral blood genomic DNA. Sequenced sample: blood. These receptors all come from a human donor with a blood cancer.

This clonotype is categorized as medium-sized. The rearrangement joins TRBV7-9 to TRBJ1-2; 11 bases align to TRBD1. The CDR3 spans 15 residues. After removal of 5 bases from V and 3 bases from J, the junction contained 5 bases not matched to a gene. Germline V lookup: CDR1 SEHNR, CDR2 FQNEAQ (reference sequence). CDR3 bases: TGTGCCAGCAGCGTGGGGACAGGGGGTTACTATGGCTACACCTTC. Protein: CASSVGTGGYYGYTF.

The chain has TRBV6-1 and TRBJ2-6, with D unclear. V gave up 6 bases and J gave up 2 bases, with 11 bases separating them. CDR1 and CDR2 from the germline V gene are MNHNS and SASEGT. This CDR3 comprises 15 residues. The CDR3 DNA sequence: TGTGCCAGCAGACCCTCTCTTACTGGGGCCAACGTCCTGACTTTC. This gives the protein CASRPSLTGANVLTF.

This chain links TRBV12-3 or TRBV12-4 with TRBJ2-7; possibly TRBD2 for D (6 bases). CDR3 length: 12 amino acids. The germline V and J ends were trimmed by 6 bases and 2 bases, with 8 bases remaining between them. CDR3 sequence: CASSRGTYEQYF. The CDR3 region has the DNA TGTGCCAGCAGCCGGGGGACCTACGAGCAGTACTTC.

CDR3 sequence reads: CASRPATGDDNEQFF. DNA for the CDR3: TGTGCCAGCAGACCGGCGACAGGGGACGACAATGAGCAGTTCTTC. The chain combines TRBV6-6 with TRBJ2-1, with 8 positions matching TRBD1. The CDR3 totals 15 residues. Trimming removed 6 bases from V and 5 bases from J; junction bases left unmatched: 9. The germline V gene encodes CDR1 MNHNY and CDR2 SVGAGI (reference sequence).

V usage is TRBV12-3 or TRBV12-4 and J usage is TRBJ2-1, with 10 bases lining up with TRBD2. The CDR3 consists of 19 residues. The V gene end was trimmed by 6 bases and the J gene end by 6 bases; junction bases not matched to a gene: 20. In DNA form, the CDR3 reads TGTGCCAGCAGACCCTTTGCGAAAAGCGGGGGGGCCAGAAGCAATGAGCAGTTCTTC. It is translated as CASRPFAKSGGARSNEQFF.

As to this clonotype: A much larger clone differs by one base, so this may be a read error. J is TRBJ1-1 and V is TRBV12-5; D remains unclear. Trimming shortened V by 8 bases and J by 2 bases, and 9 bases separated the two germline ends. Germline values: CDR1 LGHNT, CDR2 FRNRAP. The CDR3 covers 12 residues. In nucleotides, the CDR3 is TGTGCTAGTTGGGCTGCTAACACTGAAGCTTTCTTT. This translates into CASWAANTEAFF.

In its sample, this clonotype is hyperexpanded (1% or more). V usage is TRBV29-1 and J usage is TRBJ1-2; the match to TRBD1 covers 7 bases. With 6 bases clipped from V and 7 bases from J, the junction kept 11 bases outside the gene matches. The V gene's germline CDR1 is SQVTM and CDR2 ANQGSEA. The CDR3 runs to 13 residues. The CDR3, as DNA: TGCAGCGTCGACCCTCAGGGGGACCGTGGCTACACCTTC. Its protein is CSVDPQGDRGYTF.

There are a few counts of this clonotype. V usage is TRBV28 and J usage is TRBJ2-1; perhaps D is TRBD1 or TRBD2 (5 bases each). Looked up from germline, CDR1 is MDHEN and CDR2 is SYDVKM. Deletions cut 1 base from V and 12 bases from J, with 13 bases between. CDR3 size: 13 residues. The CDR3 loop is CASSLFPLGVQFF. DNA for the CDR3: TGTGCCAGCAGTTTATTCCCCCTGGGGGTGCAGTTCTTC.

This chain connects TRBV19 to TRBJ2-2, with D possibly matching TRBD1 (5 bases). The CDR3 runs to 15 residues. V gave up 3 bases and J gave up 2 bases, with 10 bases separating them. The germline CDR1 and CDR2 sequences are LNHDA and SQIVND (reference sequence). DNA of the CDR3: TGTGCCAGTAGTATCCTGACAGCCAACACCGGGGAGCTGTTTTTT. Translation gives CASSILTANTGELFF.

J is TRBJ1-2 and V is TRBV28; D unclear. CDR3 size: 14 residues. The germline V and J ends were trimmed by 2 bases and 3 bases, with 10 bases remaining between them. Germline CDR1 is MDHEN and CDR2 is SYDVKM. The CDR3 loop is CASSLVRNDYGYTF. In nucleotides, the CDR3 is TGTGCCAGCAGTTTAGTTCGTAATGACTATGGCTACACCTTC.

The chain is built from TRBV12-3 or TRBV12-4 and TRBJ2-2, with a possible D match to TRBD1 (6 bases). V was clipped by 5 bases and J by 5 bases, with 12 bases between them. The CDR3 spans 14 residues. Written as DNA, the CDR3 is TGTGCCAGCAGTAAAGGGGGAGCGACCGGGGAGCTGTTTTTT. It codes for CASSKGGATGELFF.

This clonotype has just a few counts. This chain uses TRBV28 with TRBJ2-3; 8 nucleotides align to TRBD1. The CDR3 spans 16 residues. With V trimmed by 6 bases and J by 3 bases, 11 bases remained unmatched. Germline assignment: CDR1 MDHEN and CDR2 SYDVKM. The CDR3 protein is CASSDLDRVITDTQYF. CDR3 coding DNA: TGTGCCAGCAGCGACCTGGACAGGGTGATTACAGATACGCAGTATTTT.

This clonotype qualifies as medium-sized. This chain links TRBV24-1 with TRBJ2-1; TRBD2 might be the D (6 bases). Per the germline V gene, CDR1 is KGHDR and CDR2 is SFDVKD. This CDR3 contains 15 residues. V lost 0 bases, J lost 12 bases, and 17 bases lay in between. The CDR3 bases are TGTGCCACCAGTGATTTGGCCCCCGGAGCGGGCGGGCAGTTCTTC. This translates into CATSDLAPGAGGQFF.

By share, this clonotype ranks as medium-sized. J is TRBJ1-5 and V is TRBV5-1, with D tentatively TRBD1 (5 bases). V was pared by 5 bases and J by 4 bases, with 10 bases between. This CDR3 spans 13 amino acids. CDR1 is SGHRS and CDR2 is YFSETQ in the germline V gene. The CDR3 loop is CASSQGPNQPQHF. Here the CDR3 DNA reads TGCGCCAGCAGTCAGGGCCCGAATCAGCCCCAGCATTTT.

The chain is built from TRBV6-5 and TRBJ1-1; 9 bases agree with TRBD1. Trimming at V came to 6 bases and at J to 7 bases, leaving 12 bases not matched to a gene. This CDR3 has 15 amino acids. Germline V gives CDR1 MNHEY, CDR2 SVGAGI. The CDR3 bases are TGTGCCAGCAGACCCACAGGGGGCTTCGGGGGTGAAGCTTTCTTT. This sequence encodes CASRPTGGFGGEAFF.

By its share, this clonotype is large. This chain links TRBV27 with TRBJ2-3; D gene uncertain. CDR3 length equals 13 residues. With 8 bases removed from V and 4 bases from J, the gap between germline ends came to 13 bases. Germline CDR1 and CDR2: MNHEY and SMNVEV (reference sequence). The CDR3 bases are TGTGCCAGCTCCATATCGAGGCCAGATACGCAGTATTTT. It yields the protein CASSISRPDTQYF.

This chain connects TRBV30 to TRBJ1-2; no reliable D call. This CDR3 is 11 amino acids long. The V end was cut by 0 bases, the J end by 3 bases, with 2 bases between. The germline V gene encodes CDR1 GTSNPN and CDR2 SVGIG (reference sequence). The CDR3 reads CAWSVHYGYTF. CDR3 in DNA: TGTGCCTGGAGTGTACACTATGGCTACACCTTC.

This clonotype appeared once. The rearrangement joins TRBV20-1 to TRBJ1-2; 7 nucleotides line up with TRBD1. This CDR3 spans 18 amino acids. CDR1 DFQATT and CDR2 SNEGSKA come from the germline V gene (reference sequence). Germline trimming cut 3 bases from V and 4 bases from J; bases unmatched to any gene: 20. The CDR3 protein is CSASLTITPGQVRYGYTF. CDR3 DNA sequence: TGCAGTGCTAGTTTAACCATCACACCCGGACAGGTCCGCTATGGCTACACCTTC.

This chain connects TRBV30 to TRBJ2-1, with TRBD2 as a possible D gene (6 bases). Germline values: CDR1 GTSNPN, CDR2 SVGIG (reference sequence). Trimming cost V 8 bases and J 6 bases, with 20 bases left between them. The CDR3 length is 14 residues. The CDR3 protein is CARSRRGGGNEQFF. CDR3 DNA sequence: TGTGCCCGGTCTCGTCGGGGAGGAGGCAATGAGCAGTTCTTC.

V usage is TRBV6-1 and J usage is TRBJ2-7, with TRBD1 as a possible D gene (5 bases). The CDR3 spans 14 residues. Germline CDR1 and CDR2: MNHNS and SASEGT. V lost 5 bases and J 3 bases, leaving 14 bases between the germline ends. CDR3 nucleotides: TGTGCCAGCAGTTACTCGCAGGGATACTACGAGCAGTACTTC. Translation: CASSYSQGYYEQYF.

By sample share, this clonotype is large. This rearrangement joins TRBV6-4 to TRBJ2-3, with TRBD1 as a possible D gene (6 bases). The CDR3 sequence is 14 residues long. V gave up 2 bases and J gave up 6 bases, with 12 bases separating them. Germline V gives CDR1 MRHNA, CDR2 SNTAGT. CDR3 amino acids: CASSDTQGSDTQYF. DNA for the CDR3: TGTGCCAGCAGTGACACTCAGGGGTCGGATACGCAGTATTTT.

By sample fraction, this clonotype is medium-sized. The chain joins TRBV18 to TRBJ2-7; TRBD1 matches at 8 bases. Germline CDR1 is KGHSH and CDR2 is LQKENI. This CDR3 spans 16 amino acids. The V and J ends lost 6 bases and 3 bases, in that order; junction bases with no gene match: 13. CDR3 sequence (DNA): TGTGCCAGCTCCCCCCCCAACCCCGGGACAGGCTACGAGCAGTACTTC. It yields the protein CASSPPNPGTGYEQYF.

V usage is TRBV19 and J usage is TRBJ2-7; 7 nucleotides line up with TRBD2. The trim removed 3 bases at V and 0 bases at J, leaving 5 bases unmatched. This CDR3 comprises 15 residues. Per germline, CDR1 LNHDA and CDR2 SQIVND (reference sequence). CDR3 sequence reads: CASSIKGGSSYEQYF. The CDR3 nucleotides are TGTGCCAGTAGTATTAAAGGCGGGAGCTCCTACGAGCAGTACTTC.

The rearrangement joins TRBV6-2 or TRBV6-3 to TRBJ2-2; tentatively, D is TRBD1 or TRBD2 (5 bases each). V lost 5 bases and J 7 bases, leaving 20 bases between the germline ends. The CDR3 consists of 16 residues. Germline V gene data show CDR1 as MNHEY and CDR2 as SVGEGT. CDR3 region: CASSQGLPGRDGELFF. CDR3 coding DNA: TGTGCCAGCAGTCAGGGCCTGCCGGGAAGGGACGGGGAGCTGTTTTTT.